This T cell receptor (beta chain) emerged from a study of T and B cells in COVID-19 patients. Study summary: Critical illness requiring mechanical ventilation or extracorporeal membrane oxygenation affected 12 of 20 active-infection patients.

BIOMED2 TRB-A/B primer pools were used in multiplex TRB PCR. MiXCR, applied by TCRdb to the multiplex PCR reads, yields one record per CDR3 protein. The profile shows 4,500 to 6,000 distinct CDR3 sequences, approximately 33% of them singletons. Germline V gene lookup returns CDR1 MNHEY and CDR2 SMNVEV (reference sequence). Trimming shortened V by 5 bases and J by 6 bases, and 14 bases separated the two germline ends. This CDR3 has 13 amino acids. TRB was amplified from about 260-540 ng of blood genomic DNA. Study-wide results and limits: Exclusive to the recovered cohort were more than 2,000 TCR clusters, 25 to 35 of them with low generation probability. Patients with COVID-19 reportedly showed strongly skewed T cell receptor beta variable and joining gene usage.

This clonotype was recorded a few times. The antigen is not known. This chain connects TRBV27 to TRBJ2-7, with D possibly matching TRBD2 (5 bases). The source is a human donor who had recovered from COVID-19. The sample consisted of blood. The CDR3 spells CASSPHLRGEQYF. In nucleotides, the CDR3 is TGTGCCAGCAGTCCCCATTTACGGGGCGAGCAGTACTTC.